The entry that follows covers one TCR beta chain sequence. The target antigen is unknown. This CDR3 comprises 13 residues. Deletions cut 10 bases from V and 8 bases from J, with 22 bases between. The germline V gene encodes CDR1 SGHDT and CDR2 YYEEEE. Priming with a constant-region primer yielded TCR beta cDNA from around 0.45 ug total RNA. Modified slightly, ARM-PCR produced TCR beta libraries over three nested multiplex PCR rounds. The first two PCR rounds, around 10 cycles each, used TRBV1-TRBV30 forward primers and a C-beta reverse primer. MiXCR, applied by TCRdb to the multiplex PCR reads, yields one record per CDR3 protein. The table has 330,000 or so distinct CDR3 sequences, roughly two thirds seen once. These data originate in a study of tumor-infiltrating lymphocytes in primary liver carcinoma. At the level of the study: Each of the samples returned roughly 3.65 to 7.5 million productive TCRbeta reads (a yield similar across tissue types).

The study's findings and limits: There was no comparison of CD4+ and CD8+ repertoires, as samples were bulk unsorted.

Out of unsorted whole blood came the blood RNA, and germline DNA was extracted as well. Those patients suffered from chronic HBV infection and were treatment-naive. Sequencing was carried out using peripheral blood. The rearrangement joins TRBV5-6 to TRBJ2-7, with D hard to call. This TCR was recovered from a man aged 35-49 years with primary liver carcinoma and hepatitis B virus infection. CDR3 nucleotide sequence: TGTGCCTCTAAAGGGCGGTACACATACCAGCAGTACTTC. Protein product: CASKGRYTYQQYF. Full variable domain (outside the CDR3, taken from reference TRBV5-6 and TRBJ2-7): DAGVTQSPTHLIKTRGQQVTLRCSPKSGHDTVSWYQQALGQGPQFIFQYYEEEERQRGNFPDRFSGHQFPNYSSELNVNALLLGDSALYLCASKGRYTYQQYFGPGTRLTVT.